This T cell receptor (beta chain) appears in the sequencing data of a study of T cell repertoires in cytomegalovirus infection. Overall study: Based on public TCR beta signatures, there were indications of CMV infection and of a matching HLA type. Study-level findings and limits: Summed frequency of shared TCR beta families picked out CMV carriers who also had the relevant HLA. There were HLA-C-restricted CMV-specific TCR beta clonotypes dominating the ex vivo response.

One entry per CDR3 protein results from TCRdb running MiXCR on the reads. Of 650,000 to 850,000 distinct CDR3 sequences listed, 25% to 30% were seen once; the top ten hold around 13%. CDR3 length: 16 residues. Germline V CDR1 and CDR2: MNHEY, SVGAGI. This clonotype came up a few times. Antigen specificity is unknown. The junction does not match germline at one end; this may be a read error. The clonotype comes from a human donor in good health (CMV status not recorded). Some clones in this sample may be carry-over from other donors' samples. The sequences come from cultured CD8+ T cells from PBMCs, collected from culture after CMV antigen stimulation. The chain uses TRBV6-5 and TRBJ1-6; maybe TRBD1 (5 bases). The CDR3 bases are TGTGCCAGCACTTACTCCAGGGTCCTCTATAATTCACCCCTCCACTTT. Encoded protein: CASTYSRVLYNSPLHF.